This entry features one T cell receptor (beta chain) sequence. Its antigen is unidentified. This table comes from immunoSEQ multiplex PCR, and its TCRdb copy is limited to in-frame clones, with some not included. The data contain more than 600,000 clones, roughly nine tenths of them singletons. This entry is derived from a study of shared clonotypes between healthy human individuals. Study as a whole: There were three CD4 naive, three CD4 memory, two CD8 naive and one CD8 memory plates per donor.

General observations from the study: Non-shared clonotypes had lower generation probabilities than those shared by all four donors.

Trimming cost V 6 bases and J 9 bases; bases outside gene matches: 13. The CDR3 spans 14 residues. Germline CDR1 is SQVTM and CDR2 is ANQGSEA. Naive CD8 cells, CD45RO-negative and positively selected for CCR7, excluded terminally differentiated effector memory CD45RA+ cells. The chain is built from TRBV29-1 and TRBJ2-1, with TRBD1 identical over 8 bases. This receptor was identified in a man aged 25-45 years in good health. The sample comprised naive CD8+ T cells sorted from blood. Here the CDR3 reads CSVVGMDRVVEQFF. CDR3 in DNA: TGCAGCGTGGTAGGGATGGACAGGGTAGTTGAGCAGTTCTTC.